This T cell receptor (beta chain) was retrieved from a study of T-cell memory formation after mild COVID-19. Turning to the study itself: The study found TCR clusters largely donor specific.

Looked up from germline, CDR1 is SQVTM and CDR2 is ANQGSEA. CDR3 length: 11 amino acids. With 7 bases removed from V and 0 bases from J, the gap between germline ends came to 6 bases. In TCRdb, the 5' RACE reads were re-called with MiXCR into one record per CDR3 protein. The table includes under 350,000 distinct CDR3 sequences, about 17% detected once. General study points: Among clones contracting day 15 to 85, CD4/CD8 was balanced, whereas later expanders leaned CD4+.

The table lists this clonotype with a few counts. The antigen remains undetermined. This clonotype originated in a man aged 18 to 30 who had mild COVID-19 (a few samples of this study predate the infection). Cell type and time point are not known. The rearrangement uses TRBV29-1 and TRBJ1-1; D call uncertain. The source material was PBMCs or a T cell subset sorted from them (not recorded which). This chain's CDR3 is CSGAMNTEAFF. The CDR3 nucleotides are TGCAGCGGAGCTATGAACACTGAAGCTTTCTTT.